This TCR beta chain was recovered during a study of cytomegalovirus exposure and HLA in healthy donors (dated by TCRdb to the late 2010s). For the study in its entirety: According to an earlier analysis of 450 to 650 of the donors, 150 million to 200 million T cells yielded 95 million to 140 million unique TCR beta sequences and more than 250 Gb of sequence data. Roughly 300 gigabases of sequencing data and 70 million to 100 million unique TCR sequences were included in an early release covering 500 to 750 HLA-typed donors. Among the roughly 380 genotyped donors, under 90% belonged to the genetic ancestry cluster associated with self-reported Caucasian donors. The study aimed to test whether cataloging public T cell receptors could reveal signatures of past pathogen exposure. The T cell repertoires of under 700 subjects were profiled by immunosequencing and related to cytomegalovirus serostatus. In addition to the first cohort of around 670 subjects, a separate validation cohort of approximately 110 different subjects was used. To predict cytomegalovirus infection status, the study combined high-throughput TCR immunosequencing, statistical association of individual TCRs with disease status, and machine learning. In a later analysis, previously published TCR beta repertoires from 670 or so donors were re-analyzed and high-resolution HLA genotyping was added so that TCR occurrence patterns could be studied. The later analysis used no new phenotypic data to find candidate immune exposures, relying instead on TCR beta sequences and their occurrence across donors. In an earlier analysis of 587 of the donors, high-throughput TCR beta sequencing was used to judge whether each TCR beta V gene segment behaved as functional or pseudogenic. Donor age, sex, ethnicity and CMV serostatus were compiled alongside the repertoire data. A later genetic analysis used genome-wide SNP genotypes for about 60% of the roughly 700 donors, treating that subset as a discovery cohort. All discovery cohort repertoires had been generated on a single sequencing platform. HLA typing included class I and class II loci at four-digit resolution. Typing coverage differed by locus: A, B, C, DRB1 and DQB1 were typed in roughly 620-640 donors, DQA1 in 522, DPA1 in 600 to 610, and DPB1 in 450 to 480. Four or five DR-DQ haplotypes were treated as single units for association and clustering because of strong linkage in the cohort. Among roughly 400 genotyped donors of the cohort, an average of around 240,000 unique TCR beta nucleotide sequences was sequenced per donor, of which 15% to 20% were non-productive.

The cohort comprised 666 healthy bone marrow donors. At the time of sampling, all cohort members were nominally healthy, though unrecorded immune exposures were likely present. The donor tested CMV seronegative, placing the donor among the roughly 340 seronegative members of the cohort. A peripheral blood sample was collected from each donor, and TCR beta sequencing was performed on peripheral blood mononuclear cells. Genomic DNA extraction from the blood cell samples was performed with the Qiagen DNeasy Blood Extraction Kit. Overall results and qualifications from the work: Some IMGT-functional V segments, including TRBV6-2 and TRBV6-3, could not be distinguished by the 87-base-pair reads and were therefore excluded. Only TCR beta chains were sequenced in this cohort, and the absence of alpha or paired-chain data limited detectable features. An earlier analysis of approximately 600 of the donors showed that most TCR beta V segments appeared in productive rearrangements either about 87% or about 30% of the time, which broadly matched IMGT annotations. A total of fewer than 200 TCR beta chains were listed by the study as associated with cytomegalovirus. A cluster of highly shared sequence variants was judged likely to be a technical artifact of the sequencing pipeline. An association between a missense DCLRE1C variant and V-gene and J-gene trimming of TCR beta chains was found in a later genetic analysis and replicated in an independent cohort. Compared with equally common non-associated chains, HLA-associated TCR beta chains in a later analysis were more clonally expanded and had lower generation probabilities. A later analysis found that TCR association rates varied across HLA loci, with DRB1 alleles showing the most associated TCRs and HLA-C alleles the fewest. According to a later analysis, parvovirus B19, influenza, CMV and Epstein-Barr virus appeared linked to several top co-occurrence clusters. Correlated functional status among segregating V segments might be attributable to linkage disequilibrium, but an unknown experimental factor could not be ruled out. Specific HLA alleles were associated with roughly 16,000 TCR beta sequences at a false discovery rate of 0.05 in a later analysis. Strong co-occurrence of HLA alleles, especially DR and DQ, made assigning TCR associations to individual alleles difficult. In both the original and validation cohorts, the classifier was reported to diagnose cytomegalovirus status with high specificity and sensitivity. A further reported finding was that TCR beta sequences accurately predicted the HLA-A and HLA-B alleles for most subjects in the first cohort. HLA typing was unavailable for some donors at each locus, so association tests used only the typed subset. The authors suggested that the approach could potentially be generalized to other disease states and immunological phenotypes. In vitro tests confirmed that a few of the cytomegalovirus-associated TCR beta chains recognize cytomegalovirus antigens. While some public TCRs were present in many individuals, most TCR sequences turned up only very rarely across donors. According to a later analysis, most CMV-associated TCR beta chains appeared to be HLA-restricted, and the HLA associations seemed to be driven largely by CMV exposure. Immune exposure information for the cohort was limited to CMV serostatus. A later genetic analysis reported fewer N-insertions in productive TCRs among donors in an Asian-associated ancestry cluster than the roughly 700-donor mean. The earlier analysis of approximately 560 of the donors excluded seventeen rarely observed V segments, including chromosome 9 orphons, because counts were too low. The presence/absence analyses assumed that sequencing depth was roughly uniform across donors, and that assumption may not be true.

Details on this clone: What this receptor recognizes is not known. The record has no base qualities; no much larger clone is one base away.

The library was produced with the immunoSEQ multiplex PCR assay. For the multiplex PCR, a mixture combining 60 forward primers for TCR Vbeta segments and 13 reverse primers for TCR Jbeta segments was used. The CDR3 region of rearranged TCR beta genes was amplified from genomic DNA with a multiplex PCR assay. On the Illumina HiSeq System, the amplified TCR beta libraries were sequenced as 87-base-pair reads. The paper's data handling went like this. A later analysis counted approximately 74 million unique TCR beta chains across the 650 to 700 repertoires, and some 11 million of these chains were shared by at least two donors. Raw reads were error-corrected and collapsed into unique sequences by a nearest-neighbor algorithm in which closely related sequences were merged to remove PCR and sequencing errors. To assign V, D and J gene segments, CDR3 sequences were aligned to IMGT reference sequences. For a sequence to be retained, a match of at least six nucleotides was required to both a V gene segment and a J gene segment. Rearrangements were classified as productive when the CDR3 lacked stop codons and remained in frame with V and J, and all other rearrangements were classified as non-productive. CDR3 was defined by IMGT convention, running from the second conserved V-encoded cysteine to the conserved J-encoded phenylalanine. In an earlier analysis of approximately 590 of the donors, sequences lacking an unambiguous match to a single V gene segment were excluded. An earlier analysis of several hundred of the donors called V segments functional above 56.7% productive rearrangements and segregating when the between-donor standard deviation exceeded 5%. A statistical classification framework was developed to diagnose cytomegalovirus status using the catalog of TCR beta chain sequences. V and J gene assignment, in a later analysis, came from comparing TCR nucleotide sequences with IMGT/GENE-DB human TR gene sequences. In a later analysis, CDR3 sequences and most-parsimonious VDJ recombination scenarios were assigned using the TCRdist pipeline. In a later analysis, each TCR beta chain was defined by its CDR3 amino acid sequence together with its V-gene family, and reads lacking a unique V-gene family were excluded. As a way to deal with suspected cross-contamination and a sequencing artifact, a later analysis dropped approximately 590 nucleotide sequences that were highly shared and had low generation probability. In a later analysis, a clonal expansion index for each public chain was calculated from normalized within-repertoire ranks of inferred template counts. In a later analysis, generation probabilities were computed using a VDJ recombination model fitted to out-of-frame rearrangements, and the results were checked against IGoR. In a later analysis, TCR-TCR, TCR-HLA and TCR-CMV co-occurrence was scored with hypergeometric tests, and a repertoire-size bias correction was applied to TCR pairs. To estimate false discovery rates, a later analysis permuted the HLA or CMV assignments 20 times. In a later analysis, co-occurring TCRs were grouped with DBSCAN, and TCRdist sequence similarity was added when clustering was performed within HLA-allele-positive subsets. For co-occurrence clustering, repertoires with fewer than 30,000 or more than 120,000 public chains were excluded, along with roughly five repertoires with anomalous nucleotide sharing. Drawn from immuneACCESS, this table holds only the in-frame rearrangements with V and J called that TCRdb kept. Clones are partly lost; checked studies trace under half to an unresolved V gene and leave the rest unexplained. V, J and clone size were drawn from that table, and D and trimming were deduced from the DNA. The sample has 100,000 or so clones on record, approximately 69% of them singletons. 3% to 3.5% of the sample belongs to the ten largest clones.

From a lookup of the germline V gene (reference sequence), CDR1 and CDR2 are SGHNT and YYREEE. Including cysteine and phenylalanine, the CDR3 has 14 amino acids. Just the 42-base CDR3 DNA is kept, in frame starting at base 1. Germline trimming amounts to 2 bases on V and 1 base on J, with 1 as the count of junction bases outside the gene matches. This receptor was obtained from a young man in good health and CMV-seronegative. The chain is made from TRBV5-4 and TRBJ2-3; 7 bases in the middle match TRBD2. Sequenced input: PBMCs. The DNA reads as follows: TGTGCCAGCAGCTTACGGGAGGGCACAGATACGCAGTATTTT. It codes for CASSLREGTDTQYF.